Each of the 30 T cell receptor beta chains below was sequenced from the same sample in a study of blood T cells in healthy people across ages. For the second PCR, which ran for about 6 to 12 cycles, a sample-barcoded 5' primer and a J-beta primer mix were used. MiXCR was run by TCRdb on the 5' RACE reads, yielding one entry per CDR3 protein. Among about 640,000 distinct CDR3 sequences listed, roughly 31% were seen once. The sample comprised blood. These receptors all stem from a woman at least 80 years old in good health.

This clonotype was detected many times. The chain recombines TRBV20-1 with TRBJ2-3; 7 bases line up with TRBD1. V lost 0 bases to trimming and J lost 0 bases; unmatched junction nucleotides: 12. CDR3 length equals 18 residues. The germline gives CDR1 DFQATT, CDR2 SNEGSKA (reference sequence). CDR3 in DNA: TGCAGTGCTAGAGATATATCAGGGGACAGTATGAGCACAGATACGCAGTATTTT. Its protein is CSARDISGDSMSTDTQYF.

This clonotype occurred many times. The genes are TRBV6-6 and TRBJ1-2; no firm D call. CDR3 length: 13 amino acids. Trimming stripped 4 bases from V and 3 bases from J, with 9 bases between. Looked up from germline, CDR1 is MNHNY and CDR2 is SVGAGI (reference sequence). The CDR3 bases are TGTGCCAGCAGTTTTGACGGGTACTATGGCTACACCTTC. It yields the protein CASSFDGYYGYTF.

This sequence joins TRBV6-1 and TRBJ1-1; D gene ambiguous. CDR3 length: 15 residues. V gave up 11 bases and J gave up 1 base, with 20 bases separating them. The germline CDR1 and CDR2 sequences are MNHNS and SASEGT. In DNA form, the CDR3 reads TGTGCCTCCCATAGGGAGGGCAGGCCGAACACTGAAGCTTTCTTT. Amino acids: CASHREGRPNTEAFF.

In this sample, this clonotype turned up once. The rearrangement uses TRBV10-3 and TRBJ2-3; D is uncertain. Trimming took 7 bases from V and 3 from J, leaving 11 bases between them. CDR1 and CDR2 (germline): ENHRY, SYGVKD. CDR3 length equals 13 residues. The DNA of the CDR3 is TGTGCCATCACTAACGGGCCGACAGATACGCAGTATTTT. Its translation: CAITNGPTDTQYF.

This clonotype was counted between two and nine times. This clone may be a read error of a much larger clone one base away. This chain links TRBV7-2 with TRBJ2-7; D gene unclear. V dropped 0 bases and J dropped 7 bases, with 13 bases sitting between them. The CDR3 runs to 14 residues. Germline-derived CDR1 and CDR2 are SGHTA and FQGNSA. The CDR3, as DNA: TGTGCCAGCAGCTTAGCCGGTCCACGCAATGAGCAGTACTTC. Protein: CASSLAGPRNEQYF.

This clonotype was detected ten times or more. The CDR3 region has the DNA TGTGCCAGCAGCTTAGAGGGGTCTGGGGCCAACGTCCTGACTTTC. Translation gives CASSLEGSGANVLTF. The rearrangement joins TRBV7-2 to TRBJ2-6; possible D gene TRBD1, 5 bases. The germline gives CDR1 SGHTA, CDR2 FQGNSA. This CDR3 spans 15 amino acids. V was shortened by 1 base and J by 1 base, with 5 bases between the two germline ends.

Details on this clonotype: A much larger clonotype is one base distant, so this may be a read error. The chain combines TRBV6-2 or TRBV6-3 with TRBJ2-5; possibly TRBD2 for D (6 bases). Germline V gene lookup returns CDR1 MNHEY and CDR2 SVGEGT. The CDR3 has 15 residues. Trimming took off 6 bases at V and 11 bases at J, with 25 bases between the two ends. DNA of the CDR3: TGTGCCAGCAGAGGGGTCACGGGCCGGGGGAATGAGCAGTACTTC. It encodes CASRGVTGRGNEQYF.

A word on this clonotype: One base away lies a much larger clone, so this may be a sequencing read error. The V and J genes are TRBV6-2 or TRBV6-3 and TRBJ2-7; D might be TRBD2 (8 bases). There are 17 residues in the CDR3. Trimming stripped 8 bases from V and 0 bases from J, with 23 bases between. The V gene's germline CDR1 is MNHEY and CDR2 SVGEGT. The CDR3 coding sequence is TGTGCCAGCGCCAACGACGGGAGGGGGCCCGACTCCTACGAGCAGTACTTC. It translates to CASANDGRGPDSYEQYF.

Worth noting for this clonotype: This clone may be a read error of a much larger clone one base away. The chain carries TRBV27 and TRBJ1-1; D possibly corresponds to TRBD1 (5 bases). This CDR3 contains 20 residues. CDR1 is MNHEY, CDR2 SMNVEV, per germline (reference sequence). The ends were cut back, 5 bases at V and 4 bases at J, with 32 bases in the middle. The CDR3, as DNA: TGTGCCAGCAGTGCAGTCGGACGGACCGGGGGACGGGGATTGAGCACTGAAGCTTTCTTT. Its protein product is CASSAVGRTGGRGLSTEAFF.

The genes are TRBV5-1 and TRBJ1-4; TRBD1 matches at 11 bases. Germline lookup yields CDR1 SGHRS and CDR2 YFSETQ. V shed 4 bases, J shed 10 bases, and the junction held 6 bases outside the gene matches. The CDR3 sequence is 14 residues long. The CDR3 DNA reads as TGCGCCAGCAGCGCGGGACAGGGGGAAGGAAAACTGTTTTTT. Its translation: CASSAGQGEGKLFF. The whole variable domain, filled in from reference TRBV5-1 and TRBJ1-4, reads KAGVTQTPRYLIKTRGQQVTLSCSPISGHRSVSWYQQTPGQGLQFLFEYFSETQRNKGNFPGRFSGRQFSNSRSEMNVSTLELGDSALYLCASSAGQGEGKLFFGSGTQLSVL.

In regard to this clonotype: One base away lies a much larger clone, so this may be a sequencing read error. This rearrangement joins TRBV5-1 to TRBJ2-3; the D gene is possibly TRBD1 (5 bases). The CDR3 has 15 residues. CDR1 is SGHRS, CDR2 YFSETQ, per germline. This CDR3 is CAGSLVGVKTDTQYF. CDR3 in DNA: TGCGCCGGCAGCTTGGTAGGGGTGAAAACAGATACGCAGTATTTT.

The chain couples TRBV5-1 to TRBJ1-2, with a weak D call TRBD1 (5 bases). CDR3 length: 15 amino acids. The V end was cut by 4 bases, the J end by 2 bases, with 15 bases between. Germline-derived CDR1 and CDR2 are SGHRS and YFSETQ. The CDR3 loop is CASSGSGTANYGYTF. The CDR3 DNA is TGCGCCAGCAGCGGTTCCGGGACGGCAAACTATGGCTACACCTTC.

This clonotype has at least ten counts. This chain uses TRBV29-1 with TRBJ2-3, with a possible D match to TRBD2 (5 bases). The CDR3 extends over 13 amino acids. The V and J ends lost 0 bases and 2 bases respectively, with 6 bases between them. Germline V gene data show CDR1 as SQVTM and CDR2 as ANQGSEA. CDR3 coding DNA: TGCAGCGTTGAAGATCGGGACACAGATACGCAGTATTTT. Amino acid sequence: CSVEDRDTDTQYF.

This chain links TRBV29-1 with TRBJ1-2; the D is unclear. Between the trimmed V and J ends, which lost 0 bases and 2 bases, there was a span of 10 bases. The CDR3 has 14 residues. CDR1 is SQVTM, CDR2 ANQGSEA, per germline. CDR3 in amino acids: CSVEEATVNYGYTF. In DNA form, the CDR3 reads TGCAGCGTTGAAGAAGCAACGGTGAACTATGGCTACACCTTC.

The V gene is TRBV20-1, the J gene TRBJ1-4; 8 bases are a match to TRBD1. V lost 1 base to trimming and J lost 5 bases; unmatched junction nucleotides: 6. Germline V gene sequence: CDR1 DFQATT, CDR2 SNEGSKA (reference sequence). The CDR3 runs 15 residues. The CDR3 loop reads CSARGQGKRNEKLFF. Here the CDR3 DNA reads TGCAGTGCTAGAGGACAGGGGAAAAGGAATGAAAAACTGTTTTTT.

This clonotype was seen ten or more times. The chain joins TRBV20-1 to TRBJ2-1, with 9 nucleotides matching TRBD1. Germline V lookup: CDR1 DFQATT, CDR2 SNEGSKA (reference sequence). The CDR3 loop spans 15 amino acids. Trimming took 0 bases from V and 5 from J; bases not matched to a gene: 5. The CDR3 reads CSAREYRDRDNEQFF. The CDR3 bases are TGCAGTGCTAGAGAATACCGGGACAGGGACAATGAGCAGTTCTTC.

For this clonotype: This may come from a read error, since a much larger clone is one base off. This sequence joins TRBV5-1 and TRBJ1-5; a weak D match, TRBD1 (6 bases). The CDR3 is 15 residues long. Germline V gene lookup returns CDR1 SGHRS and CDR2 YFSETQ. CDR3 bases: TGCGCCAGCAGTCCGGACGGGTCCGGGGGGCAGCCCCGGCATTTT. Protein sequence: CASSPDGSGGQPRHF.

This clonotype was seen a few times. V is TRBV5-1 and J is TRBJ2-1; 10 nucleotides line up with TRBD2. J was trimmed by 10 bases and V by 0 bases; bases with no gene match: 4. CDR3 length: 14 residues. The germline V gene encodes CDR1 SGHRS and CDR2 YFSETQ. This CDR3 reads CASSLVAGGYEQFF. The CDR3 DNA sequence: TGCGCCAGCAGCTTGGTAGCGGGGGGCTACGAGCAGTTCTTC.

About this clonotype itself: A much larger clone is a single base away; this may be a read error. The J gene is TRBJ2-1, the V gene TRBV27; D might be TRBD2 (5 bases). The better agreement between TRBJ2-7 and the DNA end casts doubt on the J call. The CDR3 contains 14 residues. The germline V gene encodes CDR1 MNHEY and CDR2 SMNVEV (reference sequence). The chain's CDR3 is CASSPTRGYNEQYF. In nucleotides, the CDR3 is TGTGCCAGCAGCCCGACCCGCGGGTACAATGAGCAGTACTTC.

A remark on this clonotype: Sequence at one end of the junction differs from germline and may be a read error. V gene TRBV6-5 combines with J gene TRBJ1-4, with D perhaps matching TRBD1 (5 bases). This CDR3 has 15 residues. Germline CDR1 MNHEY, CDR2 SVGAGI. The CDR3 nucleotides read TGTACCAGCAGAACGACAACTGGGACCATCGGAAAACTGTTTTTT. Amino acids: CTSRTTTGTIGKLFF.

Note on this clonotype: A read error may produce the germline difference seen at one junction end. The chain combines TRBV5-6 with TRBJ1-6; no firm D call. The germline V gene has CDR1 SGHDT and CDR2 YYEEEE. The CDR3 extends over 16 amino acids. CDR3 residues: CACSSATDSYNSPLHF. The CDR3 nucleotides read TGTGCCTGCAGCTCTGCCACAGACTCCTATAATTCACCCCTCCACTTT. Supplemented by reference TRBV5-6 and TRBJ1-6, the full variable domain reads DAGVTQSPTHLIKTRGQQVTLRCSPKSGHDTVSWYQQALGQGPQFIFQYYEEEERQRGNFPDRFSGHQFPNYSSELNVNALLLGDSALYLCACSSATDSYNSPLHFGNGTRLTVT.

The chain is built from TRBV7-8 and TRBJ1-1; D unclear. The germline V gene encodes CDR1 SGHVS and CDR2 FQNEAQ. Between the trimmed V and J ends, which lost 2 bases and 7 bases, there was a span of 8 bases. The CDR3 length is 12 residues. In DNA form, the CDR3 reads TGTGCCAGCAGCTTAAAGGAGCTTGAAGCTTTCTTT. Translated: CASSLKELEAFF.

Many counts were recorded for this clonotype. The V and J genes are TRBV7-2 and TRBJ2-3; perhaps D is TRBD1 or TRBD2 (6 bases each). The V gene's germline CDR1 is SGHTA and CDR2 FQGNSA. There are 15 residues in the CDR3. V shed 5 bases and J shed 2 bases, with 14 bases lying between them. The CDR3 reads CASSLRRGDTDTQYF. CDR3 nucleotides: TGTGCCAGCAGCCTCAGGAGGGGGGACACAGATACGCAGTATTTT.

This clonotype occurred a few times. The chain uses TRBV30 and TRBJ1-2; 8 nucleotides line up with TRBD1. Trimming cost V 5 bases and J 1 base; bases outside gene matches: 3. This CDR3 spans 13 amino acids. CDR1 GTSNPN and CDR2 SVGIG come from the germline V gene (reference sequence). In DNA form, the CDR3 reads TGTGCCTGGGGAGACAGGGGTAACTATGGCTACACCTTC. Its protein product is CAWGDRGNYGYTF.

This clonotype was seen a handful of times. The chain recombines TRBV11-2 with TRBJ2-2; D uncertain. The V gene's germline CDR1 is SGHAT and CDR2 FQNNGV. Trimming shortened V by 1 base and J by 1 base, and 7 bases separated the two germline ends. The CDR3 length is 15 residues. This chain's CDR3 is CASSLGSWNTGELFF. Here the CDR3 DNA reads TGTGCCAGCAGCTTAGGCAGTTGGAACACCGGGGAGCTGTTTTTT.

In this sample, this clonotype turned up a few times. With a much larger clone just one base away, this may be a read error. V usage is TRBV20-1 and J usage is TRBJ2-5, with 7 bases matching TRBD2. The junction had 10 bases not matched to a gene; V was cut back by 1 base and J by 11 bases. Germline V gene lookup returns CDR1 DFQATT and CDR2 SNEGSKA (reference sequence). CDR3 length equals 13 residues. CDR3: CSARVPSGNEQYF. The CDR3 DNA reads as TGCAGTGCTAGAGTCCCTAGCGGCAATGAGCAGTACTTC.

The chain employs TRBV27 and TRBJ2-7; D is unresolved. CDR1 and CDR2 (germline): MNHEY, SMNVEV (reference sequence). V lost 3 bases to trimming and J lost 2 bases, with 17 bases between them. CDR3 length equals 16 residues. For the CDR3, the DNA is TGTGCCAGCAGTTTTTCAGGAGACAACCTGCCCTACGAGCAGTACTTC. Its protein is CASSFSGDNLPYEQYF.

This clonotype was observed a few times. The chain employs TRBV12-3 or TRBV12-4 and TRBJ2-3, with TRBD2 as a possible D gene (7 bases). V lost 3 bases, J lost 4 bases, and 14 bases lay in between. The CDR3 runs to 15 residues. The CDR3 loop reads CASSFGGQKSDTQYF. The CDR3 region has the DNA TGTGCCAGCAGTTTCGGGGGGCAGAAGTCAGATACGCAGTATTTT.

This clonotype has a count of ten or more. This rearrangement joins TRBV15 to TRBJ2-3; D gene unclear. The CDR3 spans 12 residues. Germline V lookup: CDR1 LNHNV, CDR2 YYDKDF (reference sequence). V was cut by 3 bases and J by 5 bases, with 6 bases left in between. As DNA, the CDR3 is TGTGCCACCAGCAGGGCCGGAGATACGCAGTATTTT. Protein: CATSRAGDTQYF.

This clonotype was seen many times. V usage is TRBV4-2 and J usage is TRBJ1-5; D unclear. The CDR3 is 15 residues long. Trimming removed 0 bases at V and 6 bases at J, with 12 bases between. In germline, CDR1 is LGHNA, CDR2 YNFKEQ. The DNA of the CDR3 is TGTGCCAGCAGCCAAGATGACCCTCTGGGTCAGCCCCAGCATTTT. Translating it yields CASSQDDPLGQPQHF.